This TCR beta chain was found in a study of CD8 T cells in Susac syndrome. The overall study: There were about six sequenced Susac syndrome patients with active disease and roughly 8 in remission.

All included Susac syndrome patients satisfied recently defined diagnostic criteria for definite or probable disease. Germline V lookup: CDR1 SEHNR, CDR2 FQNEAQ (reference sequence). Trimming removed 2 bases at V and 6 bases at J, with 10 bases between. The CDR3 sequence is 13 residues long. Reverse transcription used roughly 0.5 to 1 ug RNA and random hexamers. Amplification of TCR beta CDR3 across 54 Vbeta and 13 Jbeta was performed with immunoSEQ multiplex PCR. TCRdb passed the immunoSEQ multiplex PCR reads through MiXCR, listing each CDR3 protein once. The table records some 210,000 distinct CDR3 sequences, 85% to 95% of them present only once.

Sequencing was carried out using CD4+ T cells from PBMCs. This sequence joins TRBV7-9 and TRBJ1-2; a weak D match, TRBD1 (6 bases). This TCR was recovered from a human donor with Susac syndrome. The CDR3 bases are TGTGCCAGCAGCTTAAGACAGGAACATGGCTACACCTTC. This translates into CASSLRQEHGYTF. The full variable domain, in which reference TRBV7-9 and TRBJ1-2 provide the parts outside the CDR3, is DTGVSQNPRHKITKRGQNVTFRCDPISEHNRLYWYRQTLGQGPEFLTYFQNEAQLEKSRLLSDRFSAERPKGSFSTLEIQRTEQGDSAMYLCASSLRQEHGYTFGSGTRLTVV.